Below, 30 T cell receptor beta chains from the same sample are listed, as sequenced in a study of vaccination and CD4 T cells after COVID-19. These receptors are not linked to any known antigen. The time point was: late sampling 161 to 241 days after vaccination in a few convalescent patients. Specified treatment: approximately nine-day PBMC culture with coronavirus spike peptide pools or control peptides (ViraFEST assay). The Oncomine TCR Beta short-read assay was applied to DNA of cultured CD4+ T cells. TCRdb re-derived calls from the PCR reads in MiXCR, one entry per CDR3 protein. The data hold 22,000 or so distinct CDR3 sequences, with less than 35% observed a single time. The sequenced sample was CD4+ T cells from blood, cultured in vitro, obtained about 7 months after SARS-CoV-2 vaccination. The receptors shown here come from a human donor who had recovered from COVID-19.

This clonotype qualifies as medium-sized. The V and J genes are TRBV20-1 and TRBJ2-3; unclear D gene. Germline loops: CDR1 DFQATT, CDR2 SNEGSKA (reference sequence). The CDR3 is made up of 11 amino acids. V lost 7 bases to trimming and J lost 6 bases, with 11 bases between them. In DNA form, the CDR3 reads TGCAGTGTGCTGCGCATGGATACGCAGTATTTT. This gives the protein CSVLRMDTQYF.

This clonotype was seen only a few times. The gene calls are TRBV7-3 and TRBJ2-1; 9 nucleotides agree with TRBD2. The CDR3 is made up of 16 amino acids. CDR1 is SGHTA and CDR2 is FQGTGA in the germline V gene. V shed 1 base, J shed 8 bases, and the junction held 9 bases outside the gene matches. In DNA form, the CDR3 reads TGTGCCAGCAGCTTAAGACGCGGGGGGGCCTCGGATGAGCAGTTCTTC. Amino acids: CASSLRRGGASDEQFF.

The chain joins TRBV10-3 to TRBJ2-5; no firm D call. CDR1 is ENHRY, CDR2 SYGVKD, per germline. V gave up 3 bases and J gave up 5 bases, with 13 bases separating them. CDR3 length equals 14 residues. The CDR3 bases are TGTGCCATCAGTGACCCGGCTATTAGGGAGACCCAGTACTTC. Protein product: CAISDPAIRETQYF.

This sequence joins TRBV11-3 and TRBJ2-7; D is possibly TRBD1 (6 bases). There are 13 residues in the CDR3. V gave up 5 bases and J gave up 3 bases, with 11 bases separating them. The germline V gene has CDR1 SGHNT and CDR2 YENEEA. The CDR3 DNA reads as TGTGCCAGCAGCCGTAAGGACAGCTACGAGCAGTACTTC. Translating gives CASSRKDSYEQYF.

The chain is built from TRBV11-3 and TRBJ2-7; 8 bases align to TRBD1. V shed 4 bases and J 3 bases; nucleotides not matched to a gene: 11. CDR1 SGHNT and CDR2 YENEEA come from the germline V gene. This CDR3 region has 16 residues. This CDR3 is CASSSFEGQAVYEQYF. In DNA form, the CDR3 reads TGTGCCAGCAGCTCCTTCGAGGGACAGGCTGTCTACGAGCAGTACTTC. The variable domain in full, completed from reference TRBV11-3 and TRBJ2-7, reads EAGVVQSPRYKIIEKKQPVAFWCNPISGHNTLYWYLQNLGQGPELLIRYENEEAVDDSQLPKDRFSAERLKGVDSTLKIQPAELGDSAVYLCASSSFEGQAVYEQYFGPGTRLTVT.

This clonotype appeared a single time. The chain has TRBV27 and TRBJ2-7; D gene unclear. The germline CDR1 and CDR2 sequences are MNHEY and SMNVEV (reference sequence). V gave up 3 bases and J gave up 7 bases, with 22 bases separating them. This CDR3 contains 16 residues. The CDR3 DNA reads TGTGCCAGCAGTTTTATGCGGTCGGCGGCCCCTCGAGAGCAGTACTTC. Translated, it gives CASSFMRSAAPREQYF.

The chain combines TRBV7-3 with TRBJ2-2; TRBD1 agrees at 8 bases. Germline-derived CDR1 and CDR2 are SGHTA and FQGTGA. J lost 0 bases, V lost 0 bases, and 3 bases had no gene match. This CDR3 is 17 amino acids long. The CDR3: CASSLTRTGPNTGELFF. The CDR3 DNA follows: TGTGCCAGCAGCTTAACCCGGACAGGGCCGAACACCGGGGAGCTGTTTTTT.

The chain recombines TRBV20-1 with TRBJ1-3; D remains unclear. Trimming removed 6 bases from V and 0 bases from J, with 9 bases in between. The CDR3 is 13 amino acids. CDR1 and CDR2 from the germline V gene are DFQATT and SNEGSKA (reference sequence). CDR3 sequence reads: CSARTISGNTIYF. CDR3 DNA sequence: TGCAGTGCCAGGACGATCTCTGGAAACACCATATATTTT.

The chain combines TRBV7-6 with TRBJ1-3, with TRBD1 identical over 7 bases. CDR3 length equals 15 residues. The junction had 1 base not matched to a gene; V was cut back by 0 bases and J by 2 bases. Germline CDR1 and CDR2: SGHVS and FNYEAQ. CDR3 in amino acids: CASSLATGAGNTIYF. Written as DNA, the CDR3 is TGTGCCAGCAGCTTAGCTACAGGGGCTGGAAACACCATATATTTT.

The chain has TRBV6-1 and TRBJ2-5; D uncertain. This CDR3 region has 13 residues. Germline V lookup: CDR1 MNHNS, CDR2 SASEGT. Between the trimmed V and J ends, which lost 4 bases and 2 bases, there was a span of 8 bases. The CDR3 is CASSGSAQETQYF. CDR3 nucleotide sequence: TGTGCCAGCAGTGGGTCAGCACAAGAGACCCAGTACTTC.

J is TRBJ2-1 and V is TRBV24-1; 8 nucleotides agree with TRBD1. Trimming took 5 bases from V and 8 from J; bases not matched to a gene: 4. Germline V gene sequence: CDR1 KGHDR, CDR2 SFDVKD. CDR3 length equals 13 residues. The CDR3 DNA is TGTGCCACCAGTGGTCAGGGGGCATATGAGCAGTTCTTC. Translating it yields CATSGQGAYEQFF.

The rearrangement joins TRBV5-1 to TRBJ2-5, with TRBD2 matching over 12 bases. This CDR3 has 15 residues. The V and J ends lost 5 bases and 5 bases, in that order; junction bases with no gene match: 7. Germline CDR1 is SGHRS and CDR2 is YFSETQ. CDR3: CASSQRLAGVETQYF. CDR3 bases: TGCGCCAGCAGTCAACGACTAGCGGGAGTTGAGACCCAGTACTTC.

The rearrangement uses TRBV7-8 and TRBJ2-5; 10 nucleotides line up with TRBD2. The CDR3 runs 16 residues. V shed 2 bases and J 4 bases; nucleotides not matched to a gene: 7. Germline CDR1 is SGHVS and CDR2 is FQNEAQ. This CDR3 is CASSLLTSGRGETQYF. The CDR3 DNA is TGTGCCAGCAGCTTACTCACCAGCGGGAGGGGAGAGACCCAGTACTTC.

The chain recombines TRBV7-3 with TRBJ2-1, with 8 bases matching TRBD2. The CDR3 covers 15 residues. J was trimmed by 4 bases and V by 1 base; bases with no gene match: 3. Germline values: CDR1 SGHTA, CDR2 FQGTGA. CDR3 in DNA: TGTGCCAGCAGCTTAATCGGGGGGGAATACAATGAGCAGTTCTTC. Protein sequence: CASSLIGGEYNEQFF.

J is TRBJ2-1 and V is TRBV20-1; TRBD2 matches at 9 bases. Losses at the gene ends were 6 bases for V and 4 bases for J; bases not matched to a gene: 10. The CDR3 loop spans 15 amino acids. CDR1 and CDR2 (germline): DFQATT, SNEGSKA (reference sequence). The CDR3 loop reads CSAPGLAGAYNEQFF. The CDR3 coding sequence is TGCAGTGCCCCTGGGTTAGCGGGGGCTTACAATGAGCAGTTCTTC.

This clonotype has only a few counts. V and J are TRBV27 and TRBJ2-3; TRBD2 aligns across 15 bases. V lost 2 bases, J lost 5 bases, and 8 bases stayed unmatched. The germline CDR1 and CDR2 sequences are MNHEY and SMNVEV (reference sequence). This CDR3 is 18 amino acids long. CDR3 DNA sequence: TGTGCCAGCAGTTTACCGGCCGGGACTAGCGGGAGGCAAGATACGCAGTATTTT. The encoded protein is CASSLPAGTSGRQDTQYF.

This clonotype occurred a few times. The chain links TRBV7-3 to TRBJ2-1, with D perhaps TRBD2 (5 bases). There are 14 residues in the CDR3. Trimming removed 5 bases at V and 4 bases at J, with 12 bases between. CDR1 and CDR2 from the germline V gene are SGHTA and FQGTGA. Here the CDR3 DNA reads TGTGCCAGCAGCCTCACGGGAAGATACAATGAGCAGTTCTTC. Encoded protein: CASSLTGRYNEQFF.

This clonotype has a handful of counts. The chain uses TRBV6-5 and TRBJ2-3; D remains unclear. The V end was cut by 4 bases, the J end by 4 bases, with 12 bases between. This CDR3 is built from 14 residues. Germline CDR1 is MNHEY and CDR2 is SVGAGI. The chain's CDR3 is CASSFQTRPDTQYF. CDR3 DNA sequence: TGTGCCAGCAGTTTTCAGACAAGACCAGATACGCAGTATTTT.

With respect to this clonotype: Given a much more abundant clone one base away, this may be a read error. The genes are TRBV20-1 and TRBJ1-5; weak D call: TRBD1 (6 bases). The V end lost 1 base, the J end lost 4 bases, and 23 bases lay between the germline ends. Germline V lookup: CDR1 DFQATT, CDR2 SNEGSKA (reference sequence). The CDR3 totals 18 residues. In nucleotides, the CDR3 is TGCAGTGCTAGAGGGAGGGCGGGGGGCGCCCGGGGTAATCAGCCCCAGCATTTT. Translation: CSARGRAGGARGNQPQHF.

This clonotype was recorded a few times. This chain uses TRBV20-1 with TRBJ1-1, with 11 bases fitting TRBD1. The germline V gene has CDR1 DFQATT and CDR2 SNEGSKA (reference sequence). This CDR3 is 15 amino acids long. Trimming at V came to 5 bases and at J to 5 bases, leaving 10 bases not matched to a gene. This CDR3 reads CSASNPGQGGTEAFF. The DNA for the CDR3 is TGCAGTGCTTCGAACCCGGGACAGGGGGGAACTGAAGCTTTCTTT.

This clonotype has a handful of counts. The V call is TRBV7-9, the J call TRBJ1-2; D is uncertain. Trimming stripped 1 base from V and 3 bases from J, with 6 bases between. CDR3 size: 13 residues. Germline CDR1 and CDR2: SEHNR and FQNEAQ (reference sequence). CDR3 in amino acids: CASSLGRDYGYTF. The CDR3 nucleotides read TGTGCCAGCAGCTTAGGGAGAGACTATGGCTACACCTTC.

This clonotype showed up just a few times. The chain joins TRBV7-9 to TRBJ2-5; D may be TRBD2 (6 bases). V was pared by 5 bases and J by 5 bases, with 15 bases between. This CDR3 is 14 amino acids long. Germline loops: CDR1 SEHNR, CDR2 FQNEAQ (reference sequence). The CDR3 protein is CASSPFSGVETQYF. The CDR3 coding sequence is TGTGCCAGCAGCCCCTTCTCGGGGGTGGAGACCCAGTACTTC. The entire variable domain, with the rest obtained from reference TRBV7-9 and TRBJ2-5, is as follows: DTGVSQNPRHKITKRGQNVTFRCDPISEHNRLYWYRQTLGQGPEFLTYFQNEAQLEKSRLLSDRFSAERPKGSFSTLEIQRTEQGDSAMYLCASSPFSGVETQYFGPGTRLLVL.

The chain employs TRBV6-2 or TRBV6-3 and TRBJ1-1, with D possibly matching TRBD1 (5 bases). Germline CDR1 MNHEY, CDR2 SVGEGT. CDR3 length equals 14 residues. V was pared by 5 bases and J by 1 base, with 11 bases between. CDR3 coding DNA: TGTGCCAGCAGTGACAGATTTCAGAACACTGAAGCTTTCTTT. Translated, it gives CASSDRFQNTEAFF.

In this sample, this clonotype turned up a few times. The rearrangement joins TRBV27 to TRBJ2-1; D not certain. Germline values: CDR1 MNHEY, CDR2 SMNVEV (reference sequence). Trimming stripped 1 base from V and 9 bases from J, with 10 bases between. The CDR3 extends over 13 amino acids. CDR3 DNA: TGTGCCAGCAGTTTATATACAGTCAGTGAGCAGTTCTTC. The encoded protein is CASSLYTVSEQFF.

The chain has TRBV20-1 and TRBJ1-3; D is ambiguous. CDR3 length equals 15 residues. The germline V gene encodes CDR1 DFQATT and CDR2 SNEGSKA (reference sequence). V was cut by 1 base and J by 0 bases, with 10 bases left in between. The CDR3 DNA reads TGCAGTGCTAGAGCCCACCAGTCCTCTGGAAACACCATATATTTT. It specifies CSARAHQSSGNTIYF.

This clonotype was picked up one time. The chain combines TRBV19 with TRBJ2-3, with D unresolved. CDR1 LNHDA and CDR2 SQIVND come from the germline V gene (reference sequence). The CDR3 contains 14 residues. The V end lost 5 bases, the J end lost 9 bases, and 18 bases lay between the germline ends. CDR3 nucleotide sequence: TGTGCCAGTAGTGTGCTGGTAGCCCCAGGCACGCAGTATTTT. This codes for CASSVLVAPGTQYF.

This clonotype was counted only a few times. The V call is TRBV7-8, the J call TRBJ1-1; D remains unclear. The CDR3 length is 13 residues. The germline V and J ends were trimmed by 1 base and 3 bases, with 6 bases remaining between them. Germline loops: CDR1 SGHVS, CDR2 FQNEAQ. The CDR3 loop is CASSLVKDTEAFF. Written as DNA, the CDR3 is TGTGCCAGCAGCTTAGTGAAAGACACTGAAGCTTTCTTT.

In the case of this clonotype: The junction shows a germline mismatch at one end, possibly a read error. CDR3: CASSSTGFTGTQYF. The CDR3 nucleotides are TGTGCCAGCAGCTCGACAGGTTTCACAGGTACGCAGTATTTT. This chain joins TRBV7-2 and TRBJ2-3; a weak D match, TRBD1 (6 bases). Germline values: CDR1 SGHTA, CDR2 FQGNSA. This CDR3 has 14 amino acids.

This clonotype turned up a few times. Here the CDR3 reads CSARRRLAGSDTQYF. Written as DNA, the CDR3 is TGCAGTGCTAGGAGACGACTAGCGGGGTCAGATACGCAGTATTTT. The chain joins TRBV20-1 to TRBJ2-3, with 11 positions matching TRBD2. CDR1 DFQATT and CDR2 SNEGSKA come from the germline V gene (reference sequence). The J segment lost 4 bases and the V segment lost 3 bases, leaving 6 bases of the junction unmatched. CDR3 length: 15 residues.

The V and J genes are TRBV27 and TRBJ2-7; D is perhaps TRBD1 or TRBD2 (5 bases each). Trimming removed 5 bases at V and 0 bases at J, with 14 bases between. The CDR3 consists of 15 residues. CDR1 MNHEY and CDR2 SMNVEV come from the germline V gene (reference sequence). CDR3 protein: CASSLTGTYSYEQYF. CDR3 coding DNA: TGTGCCAGCAGTCTCACCGGGACCTACTCCTACGAGCAGTACTTC.